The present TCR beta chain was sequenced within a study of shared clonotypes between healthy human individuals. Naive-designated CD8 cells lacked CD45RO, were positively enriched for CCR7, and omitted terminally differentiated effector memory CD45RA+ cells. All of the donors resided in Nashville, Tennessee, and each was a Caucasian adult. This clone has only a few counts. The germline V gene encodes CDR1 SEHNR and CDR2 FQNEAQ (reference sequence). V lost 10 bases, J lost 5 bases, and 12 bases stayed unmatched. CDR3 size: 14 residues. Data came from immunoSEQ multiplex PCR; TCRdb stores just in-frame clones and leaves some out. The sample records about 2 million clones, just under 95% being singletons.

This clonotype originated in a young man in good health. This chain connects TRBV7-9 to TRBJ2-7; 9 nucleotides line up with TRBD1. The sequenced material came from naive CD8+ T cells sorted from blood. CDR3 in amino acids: CATLGQGGPHEQYF. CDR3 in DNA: TGTGCCACCCTGGGACAGGGAGGGCCCCACGAGCAGTACTTC.